This T cell receptor beta chain originates from a study of PD-1 blockade in classical Hodgkin lymphoma. In every patient, relapse followed autologous stem cell transplantation, while exposure to brentuximab vedotin differed. After PBMCs were thawed, their CD8+ T cells were isolated by magnetic negative selection. V was shortened by 1 base and J by 6 bases, with 16 bases between the two germline ends. This CDR3 spans 16 amino acids. Germline CDR1 reads MGHRA; CDR2 reads YSYEKL. Assay: immunoSEQ multiplex PCR; the TCRdb copy retains only in-frame clones and omits some. The repertoire includes 25,000 to 30,000 clones, around 90% of them detected once, and approximately 6.3% sits in the top ten.

The specimen comprised CD8+ T cells from blood, sampled at baseline. The rearrangement joins TRBV4-1 to TRBJ2-1; possible D gene TRBD2, 6 bases. This TCR derives from a human donor with classical Hodgkin lymphoma. As DNA, the CDR3 is TGCGCCAGCAGCCAAGCCGGGACTCCATCTTTCAATGAGCAGTTCTTC. Its translation is CASSQAGTPSFNEQFF.